A selection of T cell receptor beta chains follows, all from one sample in a study of cytomegalovirus exposure and HLA in healthy donors. TCRdb keeps only in-frame clones here, not all; method: immunoSEQ multiplex PCR. The top ten clones hold roughly 2% of a sample with approximately 150,000 clones, around three quarters of them seen once. The sequenced sample consisted of PBMCs. The receptors originated from a man in his forties or fifties in good health and CMV-seronegative. The CDR3 runs from the conserved cysteine through the conserved F or W. D genes are given only for firm matches. Clone size, where shown, is once, few, many, or a class for clones that have expanded.

CDR3nt | CDR3aa | d_gene | j_gene | v_gene | abundance | len
TGTGCCAGTAAACGGGACACCTTCTTTAATCAGCCCCAGCATTTT | CASKRDTFFNQPQHF | . | TRBJ1-5 | TRBV7-8 | few | 15
TGTGCCAGCAGTGCCACAGGGACCGGGGAGCTGTTTTTT | CASSATGTGELFF | . | TRBJ2-2 | TRBV2 | . | 13
TGTGCCAGCAGCCACGGACTAGCGGAGACTACTAGCACAGATACGCAGTATTTT | CASSHGLAETTSTDTQYF | TRBD2 | TRBJ2-3 | TRBV4-2 | . | 18
TGCGCCAGCAGCCAAGGTTTAACATTGAACACCGGGGAGCTGTTTTTT | CASSQGLTLNTGELFF | . | TRBJ2-2 | TRBV4-1 | . | 16
TGTGCCAGCAGCCCAAACCCTAGCGGGCCCGGGGAGCTGTTTTTT | CASSPNPSGPGELFF | TRBD2 | TRBJ2-2 | TRBV6-5 | . | 15
TGTGCCAGCAGTTTCGGACAGGGAGGGCATGAAAAACTGTTTTTT | CASSFGQGGHEKLFF | TRBD1 | TRBJ1-4 | TRBV28 | . | 15
TGTGCCAGCAGCTTGGCCGCAAGAGCTGGGGCCAACGGCCTGACTTTC | CASSLAARAGANGLTF | . | TRBJ2-6 | TRBV5-6 | . | 16
TGTGCACAATCGGCGGAAGAGACCCAGTACTTC | CAQSAEETQYF | . | TRBJ2-5 | TRBV21-1 | . | 11
TGTGCCAGTAGCCTCAGAGGGGGCATCTCTGGGGCCAACGTCCTGACTTTC | CASSLRGGISGANVLTF | TRBD1 | TRBJ2-6 | TRBV19 | . | 17
TGTGCCAGCAGCTTAGCCGGTCCAACCTACGAGCAGTACTTC | CASSLAGPTYEQYF | . | TRBJ2-7 | TRBV7-6 | . | 14
TGTGCCAGCAGGCGAAGCCAAGCGAGGGGGTACTCCTACGAGCAGTACTTC | CASRRSQARGYSYEQYF | . | TRBJ2-7 | TRBV2 | . | 17